This T cell receptor (beta chain) was sequenced in a study of blood T cell repertoires in COVID-19. For the study at large: Acute-phase and convalescent COVID-19 samples originated in the United States, Italy and Spain. In each case, the material was cDNA or gDNA derived from T cells, B-cell-depleted T cells, or PBMCs.

The CDR3 runs 13 residues. Germline V gives CDR1 SGHDT, CDR2 YYEEEE. The junction had 4 bases not matched to a gene; V was cut back by 4 bases and J by 3 bases. As handled by the study authors: Estimated nucleated cell counts came from reference gene primer amplification. TCRdb's copy holds only in-frame clones and misses some; the assay was immunoSEQ multiplex PCR. V, J and clone size derive from that table, while D and trimming were established from the DNA sequence. The sample records under 450,000 clones, around 88% being singletons. This sequence joins TRBV5-6 and TRBJ2-7; 7 bases map to TRBD1. This clonotype was obtained from a woman aged 45-60 years with COVID-19, enrolled during active disease. Specimen: peripheral blood. This CDR3 reads CASSRDRVYEQYF. Written as DNA, the CDR3 is TGTGCCAGCAGCCGTGACAGGGTCTACGAGCAGTACTTC.